Listed below are T cell receptor beta chains from one sample, sequenced in a study of regulatory T cells in long-lasting Graves disease. TCRdb used MiXCR to reprocess the multiplex PCR reads, holding one entry per CDR3 protein. The sample gives approximately 500,000 distinct CDR3 sequences, roughly 21% of which show up once; approximately 6.4% is in the top ten. This specimen consisted of peripheral blood mononuclear cells (PBMCs), obtained when the disease was refractory, from a patient treated with antithyroid drugs. The receptors stem from a female donor with Graves disease. Both conserved end residues are part of each CDR3. The D gene is left open where the match is weak. Clone size is given for some rows only: seen once, a few or many times, or a class if the clone is expanded.

abundance: few; d_gene: .; v_gene: TRBV16; j_gene: TRBJ1-5; CDR3nt: TGTGCCAGCAGCCAATTCGGCGGGGCGGGGGGGCAGCCCCAGCATTTT; CDR3aa: CASSQFGGAGGQPQHF
abundance: .; d_gene: .; v_gene: TRBV20-1; j_gene: TRBJ2-2; CDR3nt: TGCAGTGCTAGGACGGGCTCAGGGCAAGTAACGACCGGGGAGCTGTTTTTT; CDR3aa: CSARTGSGQVTTGELFF
abundance: few; d_gene: .; v_gene: TRBV3-1; j_gene: TRBJ2-7; CDR3nt: TGTGCCAGCAGCCAAAGCGGGGACAGGTCCTACGAGCAGTACTTC; CDR3aa: CASSQSGDRSYEQYF
abundance: many; d_gene: TRBD1; v_gene: TRBV7-3; j_gene: TRBJ2-5; CDR3nt: TGTGCCAGCAGCCCCCGGGGCAGGGGGGAGACCCAGTACTTC; CDR3aa: CASSPRGRGETQYF
abundance: .; d_gene: TRBD2; v_gene: TRBV5-1; j_gene: TRBJ2-7; CDR3nt: TGCGCCAGCAGCTTCGTAATAGCGGGGCCGATCTCCTACGAGCAGTACTTC; CDR3aa: CASSFVIAGPISYEQYF
abundance: many; d_gene: TRBD1; v_gene: TRBV11-2; j_gene: TRBJ1-2; CDR3nt: TGTGCCAGCAGCTTGGTTGGACAGGCTCGTCGATCAGTTGGCTACACCTTC; CDR3aa: CASSLVGQARRSVGYTF
abundance: .; d_gene: .; v_gene: TRBV24-1; j_gene: TRBJ2-1; CDR3nt: TGTGCCACCAGTGACTATACGTACAATGAGCAGTTCTTC; CDR3aa: CATSDYTYNEQFF
abundance: many; d_gene: .; v_gene: TRBV6-5; j_gene: TRBJ2-5; CDR3nt: TGTGCCAGCAGTTACCTCGCTAGGCCGTTGGAGACCCAGTACTTC; CDR3aa: CASSYLARPLETQYF
abundance: many; d_gene: .; v_gene: TRBV6-1; j_gene: TRBJ2-7; CDR3nt: TGTGCCAGCATGTCGGGGATTGCCTACGAGCAGTACTTC; CDR3aa: CASMSGIAYEQYF
abundance: .; d_gene: TRBD2; v_gene: TRBV28; j_gene: TRBJ2-3; CDR3nt: TGTGCCAGCACAGAACTAGCGGGAGCGGGTACGCAGTATTTT; CDR3aa: CASTELAGAGTQYF
abundance: .; d_gene: TRBD1; v_gene: TRBV15; j_gene: TRBJ1-1; CDR3nt: TGTGCCACCAGTCTCTGGCAGGGGGATGAAGCTTTCTTT; CDR3aa: CATSLWQGDEAFF
abundance: many; d_gene: .; v_gene: TRBV3-1; j_gene: TRBJ1-6; CDR3nt: TGTGCCAGCAGCCAAATACGGACCTATAATTCACCCCTCCACTTT; CDR3aa: CASSQIRTYNSPLHF
abundance: many; d_gene: .; v_gene: TRBV6-2/TRBV6-3; j_gene: TRBJ1-1; CDR3nt: TGTGCCAGCAGTTACGGGACTAAAGGCCCAGAGTCTGTTCCGAGCACTGAAGCTTTCTTT; CDR3aa: CASSYGTKGPESVPSTEAFF
abundance: .; d_gene: .; v_gene: TRBV5-1; j_gene: TRBJ2-7; CDR3nt: TGCGCCAGCAGCTCTCGCGCGGGCCCGACTCACGAGCAGTACTTC; CDR3aa: CASSSRAGPTHEQYF
abundance: .; d_gene: .; v_gene: TRBV6-5; j_gene: TRBJ1-6; CDR3nt: TGTGCCAGCAGTTACTTTGGAGGGATTTCACCCCTCCACTTT; CDR3aa: CASSYFGGISPLHF
abundance: few; d_gene: .; v_gene: TRBV20-1; j_gene: TRBJ1-5; CDR3nt: TGCAGTGCTAGGGGAGACGGGATAAATCAGCCCCAGCATTTT; CDR3aa: CSARGDGINQPQHF
abundance: few; d_gene: .; v_gene: TRBV3-1; j_gene: TRBJ1-6; CDR3nt: TGTGCCAGCAGCCAAGTCCGCGAAAATTCACCCCTCCACTTT; CDR3aa: CASSQVRENSPLHF
abundance: many; d_gene: .; v_gene: TRBV3-1; j_gene: TRBJ2-5; CDR3nt: TGTGCCAGCAGCCCCGTTGGCAGAAAAGAGACCCAGTACTTC; CDR3aa: CASSPVGRKETQYF
abundance: many; d_gene: TRBD1; v_gene: TRBV28; j_gene: TRBJ1-2; CDR3nt: TGTGCCACTGGGGCAGGGGGTTCGGGCTATGGCTACACCTTC; CDR3aa: CATGAGGSGYGYTF
abundance: .; d_gene: .; v_gene: TRBV20-1; j_gene: TRBJ1-2; CDR3nt: TGCAGTGCTAGTATCAGCTATGGCTACACCTTC; CDR3aa: CSASISYGYTF
abundance: many; d_gene: TRBD1; v_gene: TRBV19; j_gene: TRBJ1-5; CDR3nt: TGTGCCAGTAGTATTACAGGGGGCAATCAGCCCCAGCATTTT; CDR3aa: CASSITGGNQPQHF
abundance: .; d_gene: .; v_gene: TRBV5-6; j_gene: TRBJ2-1; CDR3nt: TGTGCCAGCAGCTCGGGACTGACGCACTACAATGAGCAGTTCTTC; CDR3aa: CASSSGLTHYNEQFF
abundance: once; d_gene: .; v_gene: TRBV7-6; j_gene: TRBJ2-3; CDR3nt: TGTGCCAGCAGCTTAGTCCCGCGGGTACTATCAGCCACAGATACGCAGTATTTT; CDR3aa: CASSLVPRVLSATDTQYF
abundance: many; d_gene: TRBD1; v_gene: TRBV29-1; j_gene: TRBJ1-2; CDR3nt: TGCAGCGTTGAGGGACAGGGGAAAAACTATGGCTACACCTTC; CDR3aa: CSVEGQGKNYGYTF
abundance: .; d_gene: .; v_gene: TRBV13; j_gene: TRBJ2-7; CDR3nt: TGTGCCAGCAGCTTAGATTTACTTCCCTACGAGCAGTACTTC; CDR3aa: CASSLDLLPYEQYF
abundance: many; d_gene: .; v_gene: TRBV14; j_gene: TRBJ2-5; CDR3nt: TGTGCCAGCAGCCAAGGCGTACAGACGTACCAAGAGACCCAGTACTTC; CDR3aa: CASSQGVQTYQETQYF
abundance: .; d_gene: .; v_gene: TRBV29-1; j_gene: TRBJ1-4; CDR3nt: TGCAGCGTTGGGGGAAGAACTAATGAAAAACTGTTTTTT; CDR3aa: CSVGGRTNEKLFF
abundance: many; d_gene: TRBD1; v_gene: TRBV28; j_gene: TRBJ2-1; CDR3nt: TGTGCCAGCGGCTCAACAGGGGACGAGCAGTTCTTC; CDR3aa: CASGSTGDEQFF
abundance: .; d_gene: TRBD1; v_gene: TRBV30; j_gene: TRBJ1-1; CDR3nt: TGTGCCTGGAGTGTGATAGGGGACAGGGTCACTGAAGCTTTCTTT; CDR3aa: CAWSVIGDRVTEAFF
abundance: many; d_gene: TRBD2; v_gene: TRBV6-5; j_gene: TRBJ2-5; CDR3nt: TGTGCCAGCAGTTTGGGACTAGCGGGAGCCCAGTACTTC; CDR3aa: CASSLGLAGAQYF
abundance: .; d_gene: .; v_gene: TRBV7-2; j_gene: TRBJ1-2; CDR3nt: TGTGCCAGCAGCTTAGCGCCTGCGATATATGGCTACACCTTC; CDR3aa: CASSLAPAIYGYTF
abundance: many; d_gene: .; v_gene: TRBV27; j_gene: TRBJ2-7; CDR3nt: TGTGCCAGCAGTCTCGGACCCTCACCCTACGAGCAGTACTTC; CDR3aa: CASSLGPSPYEQYF
abundance: many; d_gene: .; v_gene: TRBV20-1; j_gene: TRBJ2-7; CDR3nt: TGCAGTGCTCCTTTCGGTCAATCCTACGAGCAGTACTTC; CDR3aa: CSAPFGQSYEQYF
abundance: few; d_gene: .; v_gene: TRBV6-1; j_gene: TRBJ2-2; CDR3nt: TGTGCCAGAATGGGACCAACCGGGGAGCTGTTTTTT; CDR3aa: CARMGPTGELFF
abundance: many; d_gene: .; v_gene: TRBV12-3/TRBV12-4; j_gene: TRBJ2-7; CDR3nt: TGTGCCAGCAGTTTAGCGGGAGTTACTTACGAGCAGTACTTC; CDR3aa: CASSLAGVTYEQYF
abundance: .; d_gene: .; v_gene: TRBV6-1; j_gene: TRBJ1-5; CDR3nt: TGTGCCAGCAGTCCTTTACATCCGGGACGGGGTAGCAATCAGCCCCAGCATTTT; CDR3aa: CASSPLHPGRGSNQPQHF
abundance: many; d_gene: .; v_gene: TRBV10-3; j_gene: TRBJ1-3; CDR3nt: TGTGCCATCACGGACCGACCAAACACCATATATTTT; CDR3aa: CAITDRPNTIYF
abundance: many; d_gene: .; v_gene: TRBV28; j_gene: TRBJ1-1; CDR3nt: TGTGCCAGCAGTGGCGGTCTGGGCCATTATTCGAACACTGAAGCTTTCTTT; CDR3aa: CASSGGLGHYSNTEAFF
abundance: .; d_gene: .; v_gene: TRBV7-9; j_gene: TRBJ1-2; CDR3nt: TGTGCCAGCAGCGCAATGGGACATTCCGTCTATGGCTACACCTTC; CDR3aa: CASSAMGHSVYGYTF
abundance: few; d_gene: TRBD1; v_gene: TRBV7-3; j_gene: TRBJ2-2; CDR3nt: TGTGCCAGCAGCTCGGCAGGGGGCGCGACCGGGGAGCTGTTTTTT; CDR3aa: CASSSAGGATGELFF
abundance: many; d_gene: .; v_gene: TRBV6-1; j_gene: TRBJ2-4; CDR3nt: TGTGCCAGCAGTGAGCTAGCCAAAAACATTCAGTACTTC; CDR3aa: CASSELAKNIQYF
abundance: many; d_gene: TRBD1; v_gene: TRBV2; j_gene: TRBJ1-5; CDR3nt: TGTGCCAGCAGTGCGACAGGGATGAATCAGCCCCAGCATTTT; CDR3aa: CASSATGMNQPQHF
abundance: many; d_gene: .; v_gene: TRBV3-1; j_gene: TRBJ1-4; CDR3nt: TGTGCCAGCAAAAGGGGGGCAACTAATGAAAAACTGTTTTTT; CDR3aa: CASKRGATNEKLFF
abundance: .; d_gene: .; v_gene: TRBV20-1; j_gene: TRBJ1-5; CDR3nt: TGCAGTGCTAATGAGGGTGCGAGCAATCAGCCCCAGCATTTT; CDR3aa: CSANEGASNQPQHF
abundance: few; d_gene: .; v_gene: TRBV10-2; j_gene: TRBJ2-4; CDR3nt: TGCGCCAGCAGTGAGGGACTACGTTTTCTTGCACTAGCCAAAAACATTCAGTACTTC; CDR3aa: CASSEGLRFLALAKNIQYF
abundance: many; d_gene: .; v_gene: TRBV6-5; j_gene: TRBJ2-7; CDR3nt: TGTGCCAGCAGTTTCCCTCGGGATGTCTACGAGCAGTACTTC; CDR3aa: CASSFPRDVYEQYF
abundance: many; d_gene: .; v_gene: TRBV2; j_gene: TRBJ1-1; CDR3nt: TGTGCCAGCGTGCCCCGGTCGGGGGACACTGAAGCTTTCTTT; CDR3aa: CASVPRSGDTEAFF
abundance: many; d_gene: .; v_gene: TRBV6-2/TRBV6-3; j_gene: TRBJ1-1; CDR3nt: TGTGCCAGCACAGGTTACGCAGGGGCACCGAACACTGAAGCTTTCTTT; CDR3aa: CASTGYAGAPNTEAFF
abundance: .; d_gene: .; v_gene: TRBV6-5; j_gene: TRBJ1-4; CDR3nt: TGTGCCAGCAGTTACTGGGGGTCCACCCAACTGTTTTTT; CDR3aa: CASSYWGSTQLFF
abundance: many; d_gene: .; v_gene: TRBV11-3; j_gene: TRBJ2-2; CDR3nt: TGTGCCAGCAGTTCCCGTCGTAACACCGGGGAGCTGTTTTTT; CDR3aa: CASSSRRNTGELFF
abundance: few; d_gene: .; v_gene: TRBV28; j_gene: TRBJ1-2; CDR3nt: TGTGCCAGCAGTTCGCACTATGGCTACACCTTC; CDR3aa: CASSSHYGYTF
abundance: few; d_gene: .; v_gene: TRBV11-2; j_gene: TRBJ2-1; CDR3nt: TGTGCCAGCAGCTTCCCGGGGCCATCCTACAATGAGCAGTTCTTC; CDR3aa: CASSFPGPSYNEQFF
abundance: many; d_gene: TRBD1; v_gene: TRBV12-3/TRBV12-4; j_gene: TRBJ1-5; CDR3nt: TGTGCCAGCAGCCCGGACAGGTTGGTTGGCAATCAGCCCCAGCATTTT; CDR3aa: CASSPDRLVGNQPQHF